The entry below describes one T cell receptor beta chain. The sample belongs to a study of blood T cell repertoires in COVID-19. The V end was cut by 5 bases, the J end by 4 bases, with 15 bases between. CDR1 is MNHNS, CDR2 SASEGT, per germline. The CDR3 totals 14 residues. The repertoire was sequenced with immunoSEQ multiplex PCR; TCRdb's copy has only in-frame clones and lacks some. The table shows around 70,000 clones, with 65% to 85% occurring only once. The source of this sequence is a man aged 50 to 60 with COVID-19, enrolled during active disease. The chain is built from TRBV6-1 and TRBJ2-7, with a tentative D call TRBD1 (6 bases). The sequenced sample consisted of peripheral blood. The CDR3 bases are TGTGCCAGCAGTTCCCGGGACAAAACTTACGAGCAGTACTTC. It translates to CASSSRDKTYEQYF.